Each of the 8 T cell receptor beta chains below was sequenced from the same sample in a study of T cell changes during pregnancy in multiple sclerosis. The protocol was immunoSEQ multiplex PCR, while the TCRdb copy is restricted to in-frame clones and leaves out a portion. The sample consists of approximately 89,000 clones, about 94% of them appearing once. Sequencing used peripheral blood, obtained in the third trimester of pregnancy. Receptor source: a female donor with multiple sclerosis, enrolled in a pregnancy study.

In this sample, this clone turned up a few times. V usage is TRBV7-3 and J usage is TRBJ1-1, with D perhaps matching TRBD1 (5 bases). Germline V gene data show CDR1 as SGHTA and CDR2 as FQGTGA. The V gene lost 5 bases and the J gene lost 8 bases, with 15 bases spanning the gap. The CDR3 runs 13 residues. CDR3 loop: CASSLIQDKEAFF. CDR3 coding DNA: TGTGCCAGCAGCCTAATACAGGACAAGGAAGCTTTCTTT.

V gene TRBV9 combines with J gene TRBJ1-6, with D perhaps TRBD1 (5 bases). V lost 3 bases and J lost 3, with 7 bases in between. CDR3 length equals 14 residues. Germline V gene sequence: CDR1 SGDLS, CDR2 YYNGEE. CDR3 nucleotide sequence: TGTGCCAGCAGCGAGGGGAACTATAATTCACCCCTCCACTTT. Encoded protein: CASSEGNYNSPLHF.

The rearrangement links TRBV11-2 to TRBJ2-7, with 8 bases that match TRBD2. Germline values: CDR1 SGHAT, CDR2 FQNNGV. The CDR3 is 14 residues long. The junction had 9 bases not matched to a gene; V was cut back by 5 bases and J by 6 bases. The CDR3 here is CASSRGGLLAEQYF. CDR3 in DNA: TGTGCCAGCAGCCGCGGGGGGCTACTTGCCGAGCAGTACTTC.

The chain couples TRBV6-5 to TRBJ1-3, with D hard to call. The V and J ends lost 7 bases and 4 bases respectively, with 11 bases between them. CDR3 length: 13 residues. Per the germline V gene, CDR1 is MNHEY and CDR2 is SVGAGI. CDR3 protein: CASKGVSGNTIYF. CDR3 coding DNA: TGTGCCAGCAAGGGAGTTTCAGGAAACACCATATATTTT.

The chain recombines TRBV19 with TRBJ1-2; TRBD1 aligns across 8 bases. V lost 9 bases, J lost 7 bases, and 7 bases stayed unmatched. Germline V gene lookup returns CDR1 LNHDA and CDR2 SQIVND (reference sequence). The CDR3 is made up of 12 amino acids. The CDR3 loop reads CASTTGARGYTF. The CDR3 bases are TGTGCCAGCACGACAGGGGCCCGTGGCTACACCTTC.

This rearrangement joins TRBV5-4 to TRBJ2-2; 13 positions match TRBD2. V was pared by 4 bases and J by 0 bases, with 9 bases of the junction left unmatched. CDR1 and CDR2 from the germline V gene are SGHNT and YYREEE (reference sequence). The CDR3 spans 19 residues. The CDR3 DNA sequence: TGTGCCAGCAGCGTACTACTAGCGGGGGGGACCACGAACACCGGGGAGCTGTTTTTT. Translation: CASSVLLAGGTTNTGELFF.

The V and J genes are TRBV7-6 and TRBJ1-1; 12 bases fit TRBD1. Per the germline V gene, CDR1 is SGHVS and CDR2 is FNYEAQ. The CDR3 consists of 14 residues. Unmatched junction bases numbered 3, after V lost 4 bases and J lost 6 bases. The CDR3 region has the DNA TGTGCCAGCAGCTCGGGACAGGGGGCCGCTGAAGCTTTCTTT. Translation: CASSSGQGAAEAFF.

The CDR3 nucleotides are TGTGCCAGCAGTCGTACAGCTACGAACACCGGGGAGCTGTTTTTT. Protein sequence: CASSRTATNTGELFF. V is TRBV6-4 and J is TRBJ2-2; D call uncertain. In germline, CDR1 is MRHNA, CDR2 SNTAGT. The V end was cut by 5 bases, the J end by 0 bases, with 10 bases between. This CDR3 spans 15 amino acids.